This entry concerns a single TCR beta chain. Its cognate antigen is unknown. Each diagnosis was grounded in clinical symptoms, serum thyroxine and TRAb, thyroid ultrasound, and orbital computed tomography. This specimen belongs to a study of T cells in Graves' hyperthyroidism and ophthalmopathy. General study results and limits: The model identified upcoming ophthalmopathy a median about 7.1 months ahead of onset. Blood also held most thyroid clonotypes expanded beyond 0.001.

TCR beta CDR3 sequences were amplified from RNA transcripts. RT-PCR in the first round (using the HTBI primer set) targeted the TCR CDR3. TCRdb analysed the multiplex PCR reads with MiXCR anew, one entry per CDR3 protein. The table shows hundreds of thousands of distinct CDR3 sequences, with roughly 14% occurring only once. The CDR3 runs to 16 residues. V trimming: 0 bases; J trimming: 0 bases; junction bases outside the gene matches: 1. CDR1 is SGHRS and CDR2 is YFSETQ in the germline V gene. The rearrangement uses TRBV5-1 and TRBJ1-2, with 11 nucleotides matching TRBD1. The source material was blood. This receptor was identified in a man between 18 and 29 years old with Graves' ophthalmopathy. CDR3 nucleotides: TGCGCCAGCAGCTTGGGGACAGGGGGCGCTAACTATGGCTACACCTTC. Translating gives CASSLGTGGANYGYTF.